Below, one TCR beta chain is given with its context. This sample is part of a study of blood T cell repertoires in COVID-19. At the level of the study: Sample material is recorded as cDNA or gDNA derived from T cells, B-cell-depleted T cells, or PBMCs.

Clones were read by immunoSEQ multiplex PCR, and TCRdb kept only the in-frame ones, dropping some. Among a few hundred thousand clones listed, about three quarters were seen once. The V end lost 0 bases, the J end lost 5 bases, and 6 bases lay between the germline ends. This CDR3 has 13 residues. The V gene's germline CDR1 is SGHRS and CDR2 YFSETQ. The chain uses TRBV5-1 and TRBJ2-1; no firm D call. Sequenced sample: peripheral blood. This TCR came from a woman in her 70s with acute or convalescent COVID-19. The CDR3 nucleotides read TGCGCCAGCAGCTTGGACAACAACAATGAGCAGTTCTTC. This encodes CASSLDNNNEQFF.